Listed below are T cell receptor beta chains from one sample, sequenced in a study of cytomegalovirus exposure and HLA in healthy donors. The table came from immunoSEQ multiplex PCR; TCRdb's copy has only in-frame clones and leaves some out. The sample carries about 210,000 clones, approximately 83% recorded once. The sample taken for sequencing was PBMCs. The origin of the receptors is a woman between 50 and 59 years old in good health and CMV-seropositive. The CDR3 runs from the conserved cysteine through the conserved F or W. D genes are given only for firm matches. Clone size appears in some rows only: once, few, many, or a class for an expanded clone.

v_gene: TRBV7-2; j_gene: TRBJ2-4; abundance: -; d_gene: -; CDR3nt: TGTGCCAGCAGCTCGGACAGACTAGCCAAAAACATTCAGTACTTC; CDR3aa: CASSSDRLAKNIQYF
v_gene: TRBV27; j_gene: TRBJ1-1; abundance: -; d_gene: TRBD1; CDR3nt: TGTGCCAGCAGTCAACTTCCCGGGACAGGGGACGTTGAAGCTTTCTTT; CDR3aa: CASSQLPGTGDVEAFF
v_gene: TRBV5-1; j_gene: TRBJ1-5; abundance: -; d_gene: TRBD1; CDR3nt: TGCGCCAGCAGCTTGGGTGGGACAGGCAATCAGCCCCAGCATTTT; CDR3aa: CASSLGGTGNQPQHF
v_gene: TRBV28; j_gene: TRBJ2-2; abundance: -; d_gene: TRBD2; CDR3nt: TGTGCCAGCAGTTTTTTTCGAGCGGGGGAGGGCACCGGGGAGCTGTTTTTT; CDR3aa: CASSFFRAGEGTGELFF
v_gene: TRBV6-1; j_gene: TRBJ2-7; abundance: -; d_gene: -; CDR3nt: TGTGCCAGCAGTGAAGCTGCCCCTGCATCCTCCTACGAGCAGTACTTC; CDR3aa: CASSEAAPASSYEQYF
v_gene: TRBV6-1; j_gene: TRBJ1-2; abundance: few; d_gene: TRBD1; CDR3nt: TGTGCCAGTGCAGGGGGCGCTCAGAGCGGCTACACCTTC; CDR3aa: CASAGGAQSGYTF
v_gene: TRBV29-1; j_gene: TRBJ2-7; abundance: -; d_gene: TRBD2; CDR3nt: TGCAGCGTTGAAGACATAGCGGGGGCCTACGAGCAGTACTTC; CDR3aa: CSVEDIAGAYEQYF
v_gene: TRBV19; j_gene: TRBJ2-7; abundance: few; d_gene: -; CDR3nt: TGTGCCAGTAGTATGTACGGACGGGTACCGGGGGAGCAGTACTTC; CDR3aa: CASSMYGRVPGEQYF
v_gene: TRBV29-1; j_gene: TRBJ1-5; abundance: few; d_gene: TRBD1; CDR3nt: TGCAGCGTTCGGACAGGGTTGAGCAATCAGCCCCAGCATTTT; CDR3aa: CSVRTGLSNQPQHF
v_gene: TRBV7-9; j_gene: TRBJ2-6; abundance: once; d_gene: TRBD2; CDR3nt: TGTGCCAGCAGCCTACCGGGGAGGGCTGGGGCCAACGTCCTGACTTTC; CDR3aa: CASSLPGRAGANVLTF
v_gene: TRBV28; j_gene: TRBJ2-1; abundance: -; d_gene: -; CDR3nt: TGTGCCAGCAGTCCCGTGAGCTCCTACAATGAGCAGTTCTTC; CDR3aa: CASSPVSSYNEQFF
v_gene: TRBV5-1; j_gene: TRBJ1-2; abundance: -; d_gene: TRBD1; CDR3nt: TGCGCCAGCAGCTCACAGGGGGCTTCTAACTATGGCTACACCTTC; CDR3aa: CASSSQGASNYGYTF
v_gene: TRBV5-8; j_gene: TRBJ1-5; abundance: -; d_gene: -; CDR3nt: TGTGCCAGCAGCTTAGGGGGACAAGGGTATCAGCCCCAGCATTTT; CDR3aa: CASSLGGQGYQPQHF
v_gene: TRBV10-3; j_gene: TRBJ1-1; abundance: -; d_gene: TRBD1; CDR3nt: TGTGCCATCAGTGATTGGACAGGGGGCACTGAAGCTTTCTTT; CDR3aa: CAISDWTGGTEAFF
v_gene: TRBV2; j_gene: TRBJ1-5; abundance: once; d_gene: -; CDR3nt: TGTGCCAGTGGGGGGGGCGGGCAGCCCCAGCATTTT; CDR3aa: CASGGGGQPQHF
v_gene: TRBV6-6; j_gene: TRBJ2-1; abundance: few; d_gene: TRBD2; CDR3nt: TGTGCCAGCAGAGAGGTAGCGGGGGGGCTCTCTGAGCAGTTCTTC; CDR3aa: CASREVAGGLSEQFF
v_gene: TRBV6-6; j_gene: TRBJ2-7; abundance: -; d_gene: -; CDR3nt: TGTGCCAGCATTAGGGGCCCCTACGAGCAGTACTTC; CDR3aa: CASIRGPYEQYF
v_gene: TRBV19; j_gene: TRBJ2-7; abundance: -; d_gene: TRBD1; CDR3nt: TGTGCCAGTAGTGGTAGGGGACAGCGCTCCTACGAGCAGTACTTC; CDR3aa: CASSGRGQRSYEQYF
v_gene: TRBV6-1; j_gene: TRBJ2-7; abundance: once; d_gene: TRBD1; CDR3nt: TGTGCCAGCAGAGACAGGGGAGGCTACGAGCAGTACTTC; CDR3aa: CASRDRGGYEQYF
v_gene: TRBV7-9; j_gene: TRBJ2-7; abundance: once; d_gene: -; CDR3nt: TGTGCCAGCAGCCCATCGGCGGGTTACTCCTACGAGCAGTACTTC; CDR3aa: CASSPSAGYSYEQYF
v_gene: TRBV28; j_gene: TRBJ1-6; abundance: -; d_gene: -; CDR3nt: TGTGCCAGCAGACCCAAGAGCTCCTATAATTCACCCCTCCACTTT; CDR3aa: CASRPKSSYNSPLHF
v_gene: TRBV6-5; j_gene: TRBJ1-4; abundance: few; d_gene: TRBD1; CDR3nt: TGTGCCAGCAGTTACGGGACAGGGGTTGAAAAACTGTTTTTT; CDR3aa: CASSYGTGVEKLFF
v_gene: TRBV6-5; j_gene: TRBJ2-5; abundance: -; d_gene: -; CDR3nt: TGTGCCAGCATACGTGAGGAGACCCAGTACTTC; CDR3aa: CASIREETQYF